These 10 T cell receptor beta chains originate from one sample sequenced in a study of T cell responses to AZD1222 COVID-19 vaccine. The table came from immunoSEQ multiplex PCR; TCRdb's copy has only in-frame clones and leaves some out. This sample has 90,000 to 130,000 clones, with about nine tenths found just once. Specimen: peripheral blood, collected on day 0 of AZD1222 vaccination. These receptors were collected from an adult in good health.

This chain links TRBV11-2 with TRBJ1-3; D might be TRBD1 (6 bases). V was clipped by 5 bases and J by 2 bases, with 13 bases between them. From germline, CDR1 is SGHAT and CDR2 FQNNGV. There are 15 residues in the CDR3. This chain's CDR3 is CASSPTGTPGNTIYF. CDR3 nucleotide sequence: TGTGCCAGCAGCCCAACCGGGACACCTGGAAACACCATATATTTT.

The chain carries TRBV7-8 and TRBJ1-1; weak D call: TRBD1 (5 bases). Germline-derived CDR1 and CDR2 are SGHVS and FQNEAQ. This CDR3 comprises 14 residues. Trimming cost V 1 base and J 0 bases, with 6 bases left between them. CDR3 DNA: TGTGCCAGCAGCTTAGAAGGGGTGAACACTGAAGCTTTCTTT. Amino acid sequence: CASSLEGVNTEAFF.

The chain carries TRBV6-5 and TRBJ1-3; D not resolved. The CDR3 runs 15 residues. Germline V gene data show CDR1 as MNHEY and CDR2 as SVGAGI. V lost 6 bases to trimming and J lost 7 bases, with 19 bases between them. The CDR3 loop reads CASSREARDGNTIYF. DNA of the CDR3: TGTGCCAGCAGCCGAGAGGCGCGGGATGGGAACACCATATATTTT.

The gene calls are TRBV3-1 (or the pseudogene TRBV3-2) and TRBJ2-2, with 9 bases that match TRBD1. Trimming at V came to 8 bases and at J to 7 bases, leaving 11 bases not matched to a gene. CDR1 is LGHDT and CDR2 is YNNKEL in the germline V gene (reference sequence). CDR3 size: 15 residues. The CDR3 region is CASQAGTGFVGELFF. CDR3 nucleotide sequence: TGTGCCAGCCAAGCCGGGACAGGGTTCGTCGGGGAGCTGTTTTTT.

This chain uses TRBV5-1 with TRBJ2-2; D not resolved. Germline V gene sequence: CDR1 SGHRS, CDR2 YFSETQ. V shed 2 bases and J shed 6 bases, with 8 bases lying between them. This CDR3 is built from 13 residues. The CDR3 loop reads CASSFSWAGELFF. In DNA, the CDR3 is TGCGCCAGCAGCTTTTCGTGGGCCGGGGAGCTGTTTTTT.

CDR3 sequence reads: CASSLEGDYGYTF. The CDR3 DNA reads TGTGCCAGCAGTTTGGAAGGGGACTATGGCTACACCTTC. This sequence joins TRBV28 and TRBJ1-2; tentatively, D is TRBD1 (5 bases). The CDR3 has 13 amino acids. The V gene lost 3 bases and the J gene lost 3 bases, with 8 bases spanning the gap. The germline V gene has CDR1 MDHEN and CDR2 SYDVKM.

This clone came up once. This sequence joins TRBV3-1 (or the pseudogene TRBV3-2) and TRBJ2-1; 10 nucleotides agree with TRBD2. Looked up from germline, CDR1 is LGHDT and CDR2 is YNNKEL (reference sequence). This CDR3 has 16 residues. J was trimmed by 4 bases and V by 2 bases; bases with no gene match: 5. The CDR3 nucleotides are TGTGCCAGCAGCCAACATAGCGGGGGGATATACAATGAGCAGTTCTTC. This translates into CASSQHSGGIYNEQFF.

The chain couples TRBV18 to TRBJ1-2; no definite D call. This CDR3 has 15 residues. CDR1 is KGHSH and CDR2 is LQKENI in the germline V gene. With 0 bases removed from V and 8 bases from J, the gap between germline ends came to 16 bases. The CDR3 sequence: CASSPPLAQLSGYTF. Here the CDR3 DNA reads TGTGCCAGCTCACCACCGTTGGCACAGCTCTCCGGCTACACCTTC.

The chain's CDR3 is CASSDDRGETQYF. DNA for the CDR3: TGTGCCAGCAGCGACGATCGTGGGGAGACCCAGTACTTC. This sequence joins TRBV9 and TRBJ2-5; D is uncertain. Germline assignment: CDR1 SGDLS and CDR2 YYNGEE. Trimming took 3 bases from V and 5 from J, leaving 11 bases between them. The CDR3 runs 13 residues.

The chain has TRBV28 and TRBJ2-7; D call uncertain. CDR1 is MDHEN and CDR2 is SYDVKM in the germline V gene. Trimming took off 1 base at V and 0 bases at J, with 10 bases between the two ends. The CDR3 sequence is 15 residues long. This chain's CDR3 is CASSLLGPRSYEQYF. CDR3 sequence (DNA): TGTGCCAGCAGTTTATTGGGTCCTCGCTCCTACGAGCAGTACTTC.